This T cell receptor (beta chain) emerged from a study of low-dose radiotherapy and immunotherapy resistance in tumors. First-strand cDNA relied on TRAV- and TRBV-specific primers spanning alpha and beta chains. TCR amplification involved 20 to 25 PCR cycles with a constant-region primer and V-primer adapter. TCRdb ran MiXCR on the reads and lists one entry per CDR3 protein. Here the sample spans 75,000 to 95,000 distinct CDR3 sequences, 18% being singletons. Time point given: before trial treatment. The CDR3 sequence is 13 residues long. The V segment lost 10 bases and the J segment 3 bases; nucleotides outside the gene matches: 7. Germline-derived CDR1 and CDR2 are MDHEN and SYDVKM. This clonotype was counted ten times or more.

Source: PBMCs, taken before treatment. This rearrangement joins TRBV28 to TRBJ2-3, with 7 bases that match TRBD2. This clonotype was sampled from a male donor with prostate cancer. Here the CDR3 DNA reads TGTGCCACTAACCGCGGGAGAACAGATACGCAGTATTTT. Encoded protein: CATNRGRTDTQYF.